Below, 16 T cell receptor beta chains from the same sample are listed, as sequenced in a study of blood T cell repertoires in COVID-19. The repertoire was sequenced with immunoSEQ multiplex PCR; TCRdb's copy has only in-frame clones and lacks some. Altogether about 220,000 clones are present, approximately 80% being singletons, with the ten largest covering approximately 5.1%. Sequenced: peripheral blood. The receptor source for this set is an older woman who had recovered from COVID-19.

This clone came up once. V usage is TRBV5-1 and J usage is TRBJ2-1; TRBD2 aligns across 8 bases. The germline V gene has CDR1 SGHRS and CDR2 YFSETQ. Germline trimming cut 4 bases from V and 6 bases from J; bases unmatched to any gene: 6. CDR3 length: 14 amino acids. This chain's CDR3 is CASSPTGGANEQFF. CDR3 DNA sequence: TGCGCCAGCAGCCCGACGGGAGGGGCCAATGAGCAGTTCTTC.

The chain is built from TRBV5-1 and TRBJ2-1, with TRBD2 matching 14 bases. Germline values: CDR1 SGHRS, CDR2 YFSETQ. With V trimmed by 1 base and J by 6 bases, 3 bases remained unmatched. The CDR3 runs 16 residues. CDR3 bases: TGCGCCAGCAGCTTGCTGGGACTAGCGGGGGTCAATGAGCAGTTCTTC. Protein sequence: CASSLLGLAGVNEQFF.

The gene calls are TRBV5-1 and TRBJ2-7; D is unclear. V was cut by 0 bases and J by 2 bases, with 6 bases left in between. The CDR3 has 13 amino acids. Germline assignment: CDR1 SGHRS and CDR2 YFSETQ. CDR3 in DNA: TGCGCCAGCAGCTTGGAACTGGCCTACGAGCAGTACTTC. Translation gives CASSLELAYEQYF.

The rearrangement links TRBV6-2 or TRBV6-3 to TRBJ2-3; 7 nucleotides match TRBD1. The trim removed 5 bases at V and 3 bases at J, leaving 2 bases unmatched. The CDR3 consists of 13 residues. CDR1 is MNHEY and CDR2 is SVGEGT in the germline V gene. The CDR3 DNA reads as TGTGCCAGCAGTCGACAGGGAACAGATACGCAGTATTTT. It is translated as CASSRQGTDTQYF.

The gene calls are TRBV19 and TRBJ1-2, with TRBD1 matching 9 bases. V lost 5 bases, J lost 8 bases, and 6 bases stayed unmatched. The CDR3 is 13 residues long. Germline CDR1 and CDR2: LNHDA and SQIVND (reference sequence). In nucleotides, the CDR3 is TGTGCCAGTAGTCCGGGGACAGGGCGCGGCTACACCTTC. Translating gives CASSPGTGRGYTF.

The CDR3 loop reads CAWTGDSYNEQFF. The CDR3 coding sequence is TGTGCCTGGACAGGGGACTCCTACAATGAGCAGTTCTTC. This chain uses TRBV30 with TRBJ2-1; the D gene is possibly TRBD1 (6 bases). The germline V gene encodes CDR1 GTSNPN and CDR2 SVGIG (reference sequence). Trimming removed 4 bases at V and 0 bases at J, with 7 bases between. The CDR3 is 13 residues long.

This clone was counted a single time. The J gene is TRBJ1-1, the V gene TRBV6-4, with D perhaps matching TRBD1 (5 bases). CDR1 MRHNA and CDR2 SNTAGT come from the germline V gene. The CDR3 extends over 14 amino acids. The ends were cut back, 5 bases at V and 8 bases at J, with 18 bases in the middle. In DNA form, the CDR3 reads TGTGCCAGCAGTAACGACGCGGGGGTCGGAGAAGCTTTCTTT. This encodes CASSNDAGVGEAFF.

This clone occurred a few times. V usage is TRBV18 and J usage is TRBJ1-1, with a weak D call TRBD1 (5 bases). Germline V gene sequence: CDR1 KGHSH, CDR2 LQKENI. This CDR3 is built from 14 residues. Trimming removed 5 bases at V and 5 bases at J, with 15 bases between. The CDR3 bases are TGTGCCAGCTCAGAGGGAGGCCAGGGAACTGAAGCTTTCTTT. This encodes CASSEGGQGTEAFF.

This chain connects TRBV10-1 to TRBJ2-1; maybe TRBD2 (5 bases). V shed 2 bases and J shed 7 bases, with 12 bases lying between them. In germline, CDR1 is WNHNN, CDR2 SYGVQD (reference sequence). The CDR3 covers 14 residues. The CDR3 nucleotides are TGCGCCAGCAGTGAGGGACTCTTGGGGAATGAGCAGTTCTTC. As protein: CASSEGLLGNEQFF.

This chain uses TRBV5-1 with TRBJ2-3, with D uncertain. CDR1 and CDR2 (germline): SGHRS, YFSETQ. CDR3 length: 14 amino acids. V was pared by 0 bases and J by 4 bases, with 9 bases between. The CDR3 sequence: CASSLDPVADTQYF. In DNA, the CDR3 is TGCGCCAGCAGCTTGGATCCAGTGGCAGATACGCAGTATTTT.

CDR3 sequence (DNA): TGTGCCATCAGGCGGCTAGCGGGGGACAATGAGCAGTTCTTC. Protein product: CAIRRLAGDNEQFF. This chain uses TRBV10-3 with TRBJ2-1; 10 bases map to TRBD2. This CDR3 is 14 amino acids long. The trim removed 6 bases at V and 5 bases at J, leaving 4 bases unmatched. CDR1 and CDR2 (germline): ENHRY, SYGVKD.

The chain links TRBV2 to TRBJ1-5; 7 bases are shared with TRBD1. The junction had 5 bases not matched to a gene; V was cut back by 8 bases and J by 4 bases. From germline, CDR1 is SNHLY and CDR2 FYNNEI. The CDR3 totals 13 residues. CDR3 residues: CASGPGGNQPQHF. The CDR3 DNA sequence: TGTGCCAGCGGCCCAGGGGGGAATCAGCCCCAGCATTTT.

The DNA for the CDR3 is TGTGCCAGCAGCCGAACAATCCCCGCCCCCCAGCATTTT. Residues: CASSRTIPAPQHF. The V call is TRBV21-1, the J call TRBJ1-5; the table names TRBD1, a call not compared with the DNA. TRBV21-1 represents a pseudogene. This CDR3 comprises 13 residues.

Comments on this clone: Other nucleotide sequences in the sample specify the same CDR3. The J gene is TRBJ1-6, the V gene TRBV6-1, with 8 bases that match TRBD1. Germline V lookup: CDR1 MNHNS, CDR2 SASEGT. The CDR3 extends over 17 amino acids. V was pared by 0 bases and J by 6 bases, with 7 bases of the junction left unmatched. Here the CDR3 reads CASSEAPSTGVNSPLHF. As DNA, the CDR3 is TGTGCCAGCAGTGAAGCGCCATCGACAGGGGTTAATTCACCCCTCCACTTT.

The CDR3 sequence is CASSLVGQGEDTQYF. CDR3 in DNA: TGTGCCAGCAGCTTAGTGGGGCAGGGGGAGGACACGCAGTATTTT. This chain links TRBV5-6 with TRBJ2-3; D is possibly TRBD1 (7 bases). The CDR3 is 15 amino acids. Germline-derived CDR1 and CDR2 are SGHDT and YYEEEE. Trimming removed 2 bases at V and 9 bases at J, with 19 bases between.

The gene calls are TRBV6-5 and TRBJ1-3; D remains ambiguous. Between the trimmed V and J ends, which lost 7 bases and 4 bases, there was a span of 11 bases. The CDR3 length is 13 residues. Germline V gene data show CDR1 as MNHEY and CDR2 as SVGAGI. CDR3 sequence reads: CASINAGGNTIYF. As DNA, the CDR3 is TGTGCCAGCATCAACGCCGGGGGAAACACCATATATTTT.